This T cell receptor (beta chain) stems from a study of blood T cell repertoires in COVID-19. Study background: Sites in the United States, Italy and Spain provided acute and convalescent COVID-19 samples. Nucleic acid was either cDNA or gDNA, and it came from T cells, B-cell-depleted T cells, or PBMCs.

This CDR3 spans 16 amino acids. The V end lost 0 bases, the J end lost 5 bases, and 16 bases lay between the germline ends. Germline V gene lookup returns CDR1 MRHNA and CDR2 SNTAGT. Authors' processing steps: Amplifying reference gene primers gave estimates of nucleated cell counts. TCRdb keeps only in-frame clones here, not all; method: immunoSEQ multiplex PCR. V and J calls plus clone size are reproduced from that table; the DNA served to infer D and trimming. The top ten clones hold around 1.5% of a sample with nearly 250,000 clones, roughly nine tenths of them seen once. The V and J genes are TRBV6-4 and TRBJ1-2; D call uncertain. The sequenced material came from peripheral blood. The origin of this receptor is a woman in her sixties or seventies who had recovered from COVID-19. The CDR3 nucleotides are TGTGCCAGCAGTGACTCGAATCTTGAGTCACCATATGGCTACACCTTC. Protein product: CASSDSNLESPYGYTF.